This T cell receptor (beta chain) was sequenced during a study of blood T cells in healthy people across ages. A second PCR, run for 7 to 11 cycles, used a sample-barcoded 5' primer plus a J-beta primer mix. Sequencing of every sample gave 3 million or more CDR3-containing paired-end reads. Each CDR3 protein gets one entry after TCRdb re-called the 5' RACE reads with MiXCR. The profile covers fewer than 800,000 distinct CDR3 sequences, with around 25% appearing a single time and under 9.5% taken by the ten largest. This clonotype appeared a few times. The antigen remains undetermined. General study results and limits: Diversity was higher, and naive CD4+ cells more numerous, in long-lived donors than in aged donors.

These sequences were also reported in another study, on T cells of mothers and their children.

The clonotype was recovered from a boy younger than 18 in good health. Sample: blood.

The CDR3, as DNA: TGTGCCAGCAGCCAAGGGAGCACAGGGATAGAGACCCAGTACTTC. Translation: CASSQGSTGIETQYF. V gene TRBV3-1 combines with J gene TRBJ2-5; perhaps TRBD1 as D (6 bases). The V and J ends lost 1 base and 4 bases respectively, with 13 bases between them. This CDR3 has 15 amino acids. In germline, CDR1 is LGHDT, CDR2 YNNKEL (reference sequence).